The sequence of this T cell receptor (beta chain) was determined in a study of T cell repertoires in cytomegalovirus infection. Study-level information: CMV infection and matching HLA type were both indicated by public TCR beta signatures. Regarding the study as a whole: Ex vivo, HLA-C-restricted CMV-specific TCR beta clonotypes prevailed over the rest of the response. Adding up the frequency of public TCR beta families identified people who carried CMV plus the relevant HLA.

Germline V gene sequence: CDR1 SGDLS, CDR2 YYNGEE. CDR3 length: 8 residues. In TCRdb, the reads were re-called with MiXCR into one record per CDR3 protein. The data hold approximately 220,000 distinct CDR3 sequences, with around 35% observed a single time. Details on this clonotype: Its specificity is unknown. One end of the junction fails to match germline, which may point to a read error.

The chain couples TRBV9 to TRBJ1-2; no reliable D call. The sample in question was CD8+ T cells from cultured PBMCs, obtained from culture after CMV antigen stimulation. This receptor was taken from a human donor in good health (CMV status not recorded). Some clones in this sample may be carry-over from other donors' samples. Here the CDR3 reads CASSERHF. The CDR3 DNA is TGTGCCAGCAGCGAACGACATTTC.